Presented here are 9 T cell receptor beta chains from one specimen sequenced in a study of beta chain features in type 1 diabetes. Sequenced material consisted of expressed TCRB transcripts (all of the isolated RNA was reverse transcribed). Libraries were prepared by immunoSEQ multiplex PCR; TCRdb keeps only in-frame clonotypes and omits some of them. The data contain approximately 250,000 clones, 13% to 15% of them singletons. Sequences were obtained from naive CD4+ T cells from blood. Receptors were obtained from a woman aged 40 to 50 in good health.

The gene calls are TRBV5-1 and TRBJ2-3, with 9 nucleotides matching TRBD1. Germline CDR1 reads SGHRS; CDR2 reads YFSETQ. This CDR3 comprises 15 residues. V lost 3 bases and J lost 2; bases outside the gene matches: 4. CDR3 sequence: CASSSGTGNTDTQYF. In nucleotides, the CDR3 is TGCGCCAGCAGCTCGGGGACAGGGAACACAGATACGCAGTATTTT.

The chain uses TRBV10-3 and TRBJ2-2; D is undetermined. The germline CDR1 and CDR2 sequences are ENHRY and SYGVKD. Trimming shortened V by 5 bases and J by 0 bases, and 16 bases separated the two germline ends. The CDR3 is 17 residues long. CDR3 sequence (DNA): TGTGCCATCAGTCCAGGTCACTTGTTGGCGAACACCGGGGAGCTGTTTTTT. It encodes CAISPGHLLANTGELFF.

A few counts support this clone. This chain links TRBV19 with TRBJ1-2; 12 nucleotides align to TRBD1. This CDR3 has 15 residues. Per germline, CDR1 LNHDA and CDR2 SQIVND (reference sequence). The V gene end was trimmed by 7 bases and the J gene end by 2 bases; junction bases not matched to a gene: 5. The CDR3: CASKPGQGANYGYTF. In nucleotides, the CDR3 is TGTGCCAGTAAGCCGGGACAGGGGGCCAACTATGGCTACACCTTC.

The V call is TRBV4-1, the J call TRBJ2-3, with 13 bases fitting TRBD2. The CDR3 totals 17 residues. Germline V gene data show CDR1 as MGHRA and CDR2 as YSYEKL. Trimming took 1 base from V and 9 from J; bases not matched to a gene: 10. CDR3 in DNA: TGCGCCAGCAGCCAAGCCGGACTAGCGGGGGAGCGGGGGACGCAGTATTTT. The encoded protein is CASSQAGLAGERGTQYF.

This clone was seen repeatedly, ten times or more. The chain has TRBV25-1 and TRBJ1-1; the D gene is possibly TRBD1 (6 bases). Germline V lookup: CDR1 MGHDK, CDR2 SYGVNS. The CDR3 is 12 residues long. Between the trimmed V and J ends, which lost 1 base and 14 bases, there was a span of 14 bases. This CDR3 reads CASSEFDRSAFF. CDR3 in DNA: TGTGCCAGCAGTGAATTTGACAGGAGTGCCTTCTTT.

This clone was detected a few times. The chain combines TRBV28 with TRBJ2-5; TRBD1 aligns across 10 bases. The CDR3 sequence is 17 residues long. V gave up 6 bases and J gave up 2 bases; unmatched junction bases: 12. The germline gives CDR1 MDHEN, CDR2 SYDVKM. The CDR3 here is CASRLDRDRGLQETQYF. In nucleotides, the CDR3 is TGTGCCAGCAGACTTGACCGGGACAGGGGATTACAAGAGACCCAGTACTTC.

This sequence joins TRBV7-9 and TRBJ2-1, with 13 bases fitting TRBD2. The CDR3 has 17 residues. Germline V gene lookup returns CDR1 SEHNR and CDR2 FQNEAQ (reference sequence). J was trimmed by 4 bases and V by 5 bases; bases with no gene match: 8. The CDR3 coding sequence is TGTGCCAGCAGCCTCCGCGAACTAGCGGGGGGGTACAATGAGCAGTTCTTC. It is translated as CASSLRELAGGYNEQFF. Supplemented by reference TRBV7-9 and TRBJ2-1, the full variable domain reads DTGVSQNPRHKITKRGQNVTFRCDPISEHNRLYWYRQTLGQGPEFLTYFQNEAQLEKSRLLSDRFSAERPKGSFSTLEIQRTEQGDSAMYLCASSLRELAGGYNEQFFGPGTRLTVL.

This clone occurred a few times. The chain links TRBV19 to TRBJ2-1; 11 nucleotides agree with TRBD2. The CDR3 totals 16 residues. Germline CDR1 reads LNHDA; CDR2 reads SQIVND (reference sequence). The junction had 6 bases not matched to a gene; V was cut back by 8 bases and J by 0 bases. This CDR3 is CASGTSGVSSYNEQFF. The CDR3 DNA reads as TGTGCCAGTGGGACTAGCGGTGTTAGCTCCTACAATGAGCAGTTCTTC.

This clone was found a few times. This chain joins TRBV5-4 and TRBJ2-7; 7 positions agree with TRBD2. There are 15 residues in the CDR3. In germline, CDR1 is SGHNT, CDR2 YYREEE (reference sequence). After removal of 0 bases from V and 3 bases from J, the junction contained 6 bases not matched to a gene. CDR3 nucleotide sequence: TGTGCCAGCAGCTTGGTGACTAGCCCCAACTACGAGCAGTACTTC. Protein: CASSLVTSPNYEQYF.